The clone carrying this T cell receptor beta chain was detected many times. These data come from a study of T-cell reconstitution after alpha-beta-depleted transplantation in children. TCRbeta library preparation incorporated unique molecular identifiers. From the PCR reads, TCRdb called clonotypes with MiXCR, one entry per CDR3 protein. The sample lists some 520,000 distinct CDR3 sequences; approximately 32% were seen once. V gave up 2 bases and J gave up 6 bases, with 4 bases separating them. The CDR3 sequence is 12 residues long. The material was PBMCs from the stem cell graft donor, obtained from the stem cell graft. J is TRBJ2-2 and V is TRBV12-3 or TRBV12-4; D is unclear. The clonotype originates from a human donor who donated a stem cell graft to a child with aplastic anemia. The chain's CDR3 is CASSLWAGELFF. CDR3 bases: TGTGCCAGCAGTTTATGGGCCGGGGAGCTGTTTTTT.